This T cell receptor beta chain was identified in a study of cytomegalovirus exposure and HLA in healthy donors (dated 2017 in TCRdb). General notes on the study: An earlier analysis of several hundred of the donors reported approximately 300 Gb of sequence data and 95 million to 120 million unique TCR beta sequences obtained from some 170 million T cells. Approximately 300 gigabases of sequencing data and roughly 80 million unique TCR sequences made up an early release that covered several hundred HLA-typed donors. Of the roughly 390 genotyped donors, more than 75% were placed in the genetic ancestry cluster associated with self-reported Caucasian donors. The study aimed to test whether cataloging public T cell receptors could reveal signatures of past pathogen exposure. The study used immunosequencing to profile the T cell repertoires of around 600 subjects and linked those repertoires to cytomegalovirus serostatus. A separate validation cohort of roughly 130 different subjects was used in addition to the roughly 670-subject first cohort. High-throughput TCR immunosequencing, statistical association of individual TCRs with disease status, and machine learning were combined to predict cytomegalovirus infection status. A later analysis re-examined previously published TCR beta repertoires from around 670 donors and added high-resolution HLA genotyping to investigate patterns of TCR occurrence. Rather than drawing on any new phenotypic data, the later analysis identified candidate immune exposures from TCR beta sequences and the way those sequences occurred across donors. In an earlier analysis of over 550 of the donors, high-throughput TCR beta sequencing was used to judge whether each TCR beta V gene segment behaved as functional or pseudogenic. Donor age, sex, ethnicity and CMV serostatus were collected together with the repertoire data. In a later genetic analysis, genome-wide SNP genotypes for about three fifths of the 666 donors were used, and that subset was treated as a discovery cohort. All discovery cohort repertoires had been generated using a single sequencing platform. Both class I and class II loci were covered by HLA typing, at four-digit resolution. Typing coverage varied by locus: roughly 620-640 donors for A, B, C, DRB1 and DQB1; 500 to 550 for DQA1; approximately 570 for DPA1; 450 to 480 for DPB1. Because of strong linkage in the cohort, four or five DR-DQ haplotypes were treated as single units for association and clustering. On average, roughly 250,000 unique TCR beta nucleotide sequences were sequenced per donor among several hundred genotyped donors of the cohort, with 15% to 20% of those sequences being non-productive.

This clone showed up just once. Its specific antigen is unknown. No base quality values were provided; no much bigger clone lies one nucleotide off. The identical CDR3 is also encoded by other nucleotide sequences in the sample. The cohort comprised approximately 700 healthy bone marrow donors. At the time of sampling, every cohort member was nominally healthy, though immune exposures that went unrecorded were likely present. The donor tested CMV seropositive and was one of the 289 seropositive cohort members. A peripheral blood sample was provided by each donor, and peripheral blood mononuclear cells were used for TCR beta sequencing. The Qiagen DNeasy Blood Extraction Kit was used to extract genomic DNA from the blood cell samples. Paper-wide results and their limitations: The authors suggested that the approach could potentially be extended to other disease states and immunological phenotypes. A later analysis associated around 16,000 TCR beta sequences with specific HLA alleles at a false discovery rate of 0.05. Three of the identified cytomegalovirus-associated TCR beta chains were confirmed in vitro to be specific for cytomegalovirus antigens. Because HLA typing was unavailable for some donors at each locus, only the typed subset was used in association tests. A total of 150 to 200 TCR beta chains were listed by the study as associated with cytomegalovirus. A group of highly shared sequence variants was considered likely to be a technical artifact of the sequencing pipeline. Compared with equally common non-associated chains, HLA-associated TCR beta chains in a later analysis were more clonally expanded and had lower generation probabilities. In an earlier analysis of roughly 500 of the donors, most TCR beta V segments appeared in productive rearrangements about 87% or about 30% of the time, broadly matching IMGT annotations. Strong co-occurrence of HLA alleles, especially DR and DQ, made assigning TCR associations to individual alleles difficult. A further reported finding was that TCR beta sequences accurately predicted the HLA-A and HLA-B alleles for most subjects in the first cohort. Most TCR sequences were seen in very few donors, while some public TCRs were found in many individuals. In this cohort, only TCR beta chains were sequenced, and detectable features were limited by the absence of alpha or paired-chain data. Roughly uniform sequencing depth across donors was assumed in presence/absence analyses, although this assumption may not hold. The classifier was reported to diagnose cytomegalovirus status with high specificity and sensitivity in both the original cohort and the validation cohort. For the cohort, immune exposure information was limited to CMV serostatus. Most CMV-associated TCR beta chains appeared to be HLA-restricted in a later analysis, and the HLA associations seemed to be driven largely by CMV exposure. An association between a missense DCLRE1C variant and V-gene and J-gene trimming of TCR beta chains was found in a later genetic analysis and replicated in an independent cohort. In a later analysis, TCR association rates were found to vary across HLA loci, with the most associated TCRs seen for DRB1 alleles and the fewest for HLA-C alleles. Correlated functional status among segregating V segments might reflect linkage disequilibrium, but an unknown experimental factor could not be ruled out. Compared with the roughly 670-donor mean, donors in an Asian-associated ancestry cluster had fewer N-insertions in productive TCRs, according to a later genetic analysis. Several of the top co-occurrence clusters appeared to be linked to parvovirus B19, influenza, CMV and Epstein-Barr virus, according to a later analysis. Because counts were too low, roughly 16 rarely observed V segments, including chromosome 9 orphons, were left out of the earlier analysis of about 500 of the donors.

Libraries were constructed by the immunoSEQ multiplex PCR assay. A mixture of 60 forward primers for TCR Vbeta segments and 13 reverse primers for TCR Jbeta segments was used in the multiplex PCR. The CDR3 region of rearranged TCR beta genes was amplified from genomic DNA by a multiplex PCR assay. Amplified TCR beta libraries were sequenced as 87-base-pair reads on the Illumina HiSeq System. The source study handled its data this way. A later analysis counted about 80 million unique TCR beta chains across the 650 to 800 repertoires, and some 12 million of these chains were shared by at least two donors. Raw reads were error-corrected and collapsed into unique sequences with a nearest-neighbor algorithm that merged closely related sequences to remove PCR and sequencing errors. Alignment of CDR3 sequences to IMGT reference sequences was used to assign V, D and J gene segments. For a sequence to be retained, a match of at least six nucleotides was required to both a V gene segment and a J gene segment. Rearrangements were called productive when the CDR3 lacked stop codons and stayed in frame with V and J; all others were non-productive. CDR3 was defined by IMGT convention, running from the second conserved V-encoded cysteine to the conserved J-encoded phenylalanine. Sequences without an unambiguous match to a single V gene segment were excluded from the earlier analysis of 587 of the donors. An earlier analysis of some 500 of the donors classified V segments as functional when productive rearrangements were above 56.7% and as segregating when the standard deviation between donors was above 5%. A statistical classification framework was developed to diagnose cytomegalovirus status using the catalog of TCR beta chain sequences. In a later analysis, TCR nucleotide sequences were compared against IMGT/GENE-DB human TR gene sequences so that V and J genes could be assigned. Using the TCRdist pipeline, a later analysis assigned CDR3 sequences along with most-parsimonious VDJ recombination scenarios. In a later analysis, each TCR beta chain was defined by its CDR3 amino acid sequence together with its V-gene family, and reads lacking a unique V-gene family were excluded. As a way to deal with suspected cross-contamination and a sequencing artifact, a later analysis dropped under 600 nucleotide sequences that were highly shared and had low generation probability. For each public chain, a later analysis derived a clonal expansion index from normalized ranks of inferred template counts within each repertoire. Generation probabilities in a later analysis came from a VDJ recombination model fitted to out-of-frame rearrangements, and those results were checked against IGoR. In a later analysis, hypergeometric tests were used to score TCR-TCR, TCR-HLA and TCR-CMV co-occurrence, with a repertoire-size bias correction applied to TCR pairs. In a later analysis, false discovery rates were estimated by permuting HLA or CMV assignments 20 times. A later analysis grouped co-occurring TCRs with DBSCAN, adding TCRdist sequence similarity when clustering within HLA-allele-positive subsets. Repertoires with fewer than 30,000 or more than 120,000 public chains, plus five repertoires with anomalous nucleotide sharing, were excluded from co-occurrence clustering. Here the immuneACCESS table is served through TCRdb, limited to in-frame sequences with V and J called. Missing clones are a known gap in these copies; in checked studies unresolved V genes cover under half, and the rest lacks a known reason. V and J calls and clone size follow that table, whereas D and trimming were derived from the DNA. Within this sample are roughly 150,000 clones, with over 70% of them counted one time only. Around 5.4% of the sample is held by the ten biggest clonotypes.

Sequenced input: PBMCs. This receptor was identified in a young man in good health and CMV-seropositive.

The bases are TGCGCCAGCAGCTTGAGGGGGCCCGACAATGAGCAGTTCTTC. Translation gives CASSLRGPDNEQFF. The chain joins TRBV5-1 to TRBJ2-1; 7 middle bases align to TRBD1. CDR1 and CDR2, per the germline V gene, are SGHRS and YFSETQ. From its cysteine to its phenylalanine, the CDR3 spans 14 amino acids. This entry keeps only the CDR3 DNA: 42 bases, framed from base 1. From V the trimming removes 1 base and from J it removes 5 bases, while the gene matches leave 3 bases of the junction unaccounted for.